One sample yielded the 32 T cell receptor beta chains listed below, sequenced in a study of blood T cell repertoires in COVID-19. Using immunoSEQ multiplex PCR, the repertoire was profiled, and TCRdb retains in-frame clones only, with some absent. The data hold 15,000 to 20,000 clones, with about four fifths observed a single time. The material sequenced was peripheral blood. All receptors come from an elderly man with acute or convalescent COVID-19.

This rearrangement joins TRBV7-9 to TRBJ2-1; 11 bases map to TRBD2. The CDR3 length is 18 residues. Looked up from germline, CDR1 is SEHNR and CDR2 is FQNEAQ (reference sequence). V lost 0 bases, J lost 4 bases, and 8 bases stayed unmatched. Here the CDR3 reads CASSLAQPSGGPYNEQFF. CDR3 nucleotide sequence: TGTGCCAGCAGCTTAGCGCAACCTAGCGGGGGGCCATACAATGAGCAGTTCTTC.

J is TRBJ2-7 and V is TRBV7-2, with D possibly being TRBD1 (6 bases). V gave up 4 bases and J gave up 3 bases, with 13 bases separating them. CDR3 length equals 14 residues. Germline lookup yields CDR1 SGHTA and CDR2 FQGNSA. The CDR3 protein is CASSSQGLVYEQYF. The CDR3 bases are TGTGCCAGCAGCTCACAGGGTCTAGTCTACGAGCAGTACTTC.

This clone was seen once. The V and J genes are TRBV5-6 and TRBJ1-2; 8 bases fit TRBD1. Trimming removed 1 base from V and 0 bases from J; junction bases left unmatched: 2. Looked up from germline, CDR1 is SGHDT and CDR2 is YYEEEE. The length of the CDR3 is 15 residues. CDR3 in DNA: TGTGCCAGCAGCTTGCCGGGACAGGCTAACTATGGCTACACCTTC. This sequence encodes CASSLPGQANYGYTF.

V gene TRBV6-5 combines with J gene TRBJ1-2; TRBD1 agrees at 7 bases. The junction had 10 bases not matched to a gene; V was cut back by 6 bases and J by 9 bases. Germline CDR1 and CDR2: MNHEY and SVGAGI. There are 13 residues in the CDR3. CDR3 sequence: CASRLTGVISYTF. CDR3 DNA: TGTGCCAGCAGACTCACAGGGGTAATTAGCTACACCTTC.

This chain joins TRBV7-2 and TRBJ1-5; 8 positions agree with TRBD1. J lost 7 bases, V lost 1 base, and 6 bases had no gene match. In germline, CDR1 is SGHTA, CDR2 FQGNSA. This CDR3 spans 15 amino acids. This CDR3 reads CASSLGPDRAQPQHF. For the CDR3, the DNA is TGTGCCAGCAGCTTAGGTCCGGACAGGGCCCAGCCCCAGCATTTT.

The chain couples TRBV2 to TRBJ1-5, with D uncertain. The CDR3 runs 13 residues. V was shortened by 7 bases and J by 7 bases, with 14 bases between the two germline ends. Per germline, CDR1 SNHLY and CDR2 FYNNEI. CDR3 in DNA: TGTGCCAGCACCGGGGATCCGAAACAGCCCCAGCATTTT. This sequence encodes CASTGDPKQPQHF. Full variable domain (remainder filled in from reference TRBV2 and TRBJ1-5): EPEVTQTPSHQVTQMGQEVILRCVPISNHLYFYWYRQILGQKVEFLVSFYNNEISEKSEIFDDQFSVERPDGSNFTLKIRSTKLEDSAMYFCASTGDPKQPQHFGDGTRLSIL.

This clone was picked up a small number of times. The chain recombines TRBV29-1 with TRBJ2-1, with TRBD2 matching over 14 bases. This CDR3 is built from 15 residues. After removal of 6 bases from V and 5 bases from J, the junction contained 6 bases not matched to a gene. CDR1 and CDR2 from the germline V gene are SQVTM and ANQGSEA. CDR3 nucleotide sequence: TGCAGCGTCCCCCCGGGACTAGCGGGGGACAATGAGCAGTTCTTC. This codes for CSVPPGLAGDNEQFF.

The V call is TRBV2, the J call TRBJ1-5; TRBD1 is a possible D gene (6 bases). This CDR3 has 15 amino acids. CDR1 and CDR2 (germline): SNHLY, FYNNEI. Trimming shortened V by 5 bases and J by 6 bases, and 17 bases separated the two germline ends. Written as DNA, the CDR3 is TGTGCCAGCAGTCGTGAACAGGGATCAAGTCAGCCCCAGCATTTT. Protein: CASSREQGSSQPQHF.

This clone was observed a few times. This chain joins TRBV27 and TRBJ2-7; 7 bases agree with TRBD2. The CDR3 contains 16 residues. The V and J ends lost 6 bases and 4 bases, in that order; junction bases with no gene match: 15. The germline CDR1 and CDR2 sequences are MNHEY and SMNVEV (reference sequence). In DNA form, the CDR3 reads TGTGCCAGCAGAACTTCGGGCGGGGGTACCATTTACGAGCAGTACTTC. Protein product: CASRTSGGGTIYEQYF.

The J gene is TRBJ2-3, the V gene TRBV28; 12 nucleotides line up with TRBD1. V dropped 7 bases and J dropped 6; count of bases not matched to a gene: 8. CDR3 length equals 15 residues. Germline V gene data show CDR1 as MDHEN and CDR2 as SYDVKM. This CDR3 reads CASTTGTGGVDTQYF. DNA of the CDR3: TGTGCCAGCACCACCGGGACAGGGGGCGTTGATACGCAGTATTTT.

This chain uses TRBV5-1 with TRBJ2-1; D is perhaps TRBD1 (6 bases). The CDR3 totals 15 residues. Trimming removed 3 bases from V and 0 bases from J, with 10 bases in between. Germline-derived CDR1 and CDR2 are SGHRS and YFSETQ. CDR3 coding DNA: TGCGCCAGCAGCTCCGGACAGAGCTCCTACAATGAGCAGTTCTTC. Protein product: CASSSGQSSYNEQFF.

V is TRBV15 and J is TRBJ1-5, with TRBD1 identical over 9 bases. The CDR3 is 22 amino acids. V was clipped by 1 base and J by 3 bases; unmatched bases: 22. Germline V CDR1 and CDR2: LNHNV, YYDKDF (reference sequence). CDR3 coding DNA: TGTGCCACCAGCAGAGTATCCCTAGGACAGGGGATGAAGGTGGGTGACAATCAGCCCCAGCATTTT. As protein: CATSRVSLGQGMKVGDNQPQHF.

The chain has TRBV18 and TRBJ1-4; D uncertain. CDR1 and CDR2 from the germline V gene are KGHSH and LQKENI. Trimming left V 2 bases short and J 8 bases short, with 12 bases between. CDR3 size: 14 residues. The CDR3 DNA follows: TGTGCCAGCTCACCAACGAATGGGGAGGAAAAACTGTTTTTT. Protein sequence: CASSPTNGEEKLFF.

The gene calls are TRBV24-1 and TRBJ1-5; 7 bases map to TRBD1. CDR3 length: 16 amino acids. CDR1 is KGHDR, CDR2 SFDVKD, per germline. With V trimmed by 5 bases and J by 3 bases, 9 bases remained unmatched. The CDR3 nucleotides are TGTGCCACCAGTGCGGGACAGCCCCTCTACAATCAGCCCCAGCATTTT. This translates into CATSAGQPLYNQPQHF.

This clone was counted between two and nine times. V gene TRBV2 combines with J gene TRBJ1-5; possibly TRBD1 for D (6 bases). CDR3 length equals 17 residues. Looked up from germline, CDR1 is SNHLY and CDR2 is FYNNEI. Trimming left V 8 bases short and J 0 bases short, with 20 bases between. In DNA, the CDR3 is TGTGCCAGCGGGGCTTTGGGACAAAGGTTTAGCAATCAGCCCCAGCATTTT. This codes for CASGALGQRFSNQPQHF.

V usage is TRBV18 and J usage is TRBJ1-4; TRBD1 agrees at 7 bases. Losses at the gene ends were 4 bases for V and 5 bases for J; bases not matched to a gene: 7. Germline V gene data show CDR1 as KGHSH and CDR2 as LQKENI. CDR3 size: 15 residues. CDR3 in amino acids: CASSLVTGQNEKLFF. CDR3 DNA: TGTGCCAGCTCACTCGTGACAGGGCAGAATGAAAAACTGTTTTTT.

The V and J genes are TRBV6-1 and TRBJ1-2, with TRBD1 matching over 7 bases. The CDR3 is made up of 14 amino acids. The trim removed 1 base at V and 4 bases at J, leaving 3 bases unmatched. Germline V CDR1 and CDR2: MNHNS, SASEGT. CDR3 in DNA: TGTGCCAGCAGTGAAGGACAGGGCGCCTATGGCTACACCTTC. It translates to CASSEGQGAYGYTF.

The CDR3 reads CASSDYPSGGKIGELFF. The CDR3 region has the DNA TGTGCCAGCAGTGACTACCCTAGCGGGGGTAAAATCGGGGAGCTGTTTTTT. This chain joins TRBV6-4 and TRBJ2-2; 10 bases fit TRBD2. The CDR3 length is 17 residues. Germline CDR1 is MRHNA and CDR2 is SNTAGT. V lost 1 base, J lost 7 bases, and 9 bases stayed unmatched.

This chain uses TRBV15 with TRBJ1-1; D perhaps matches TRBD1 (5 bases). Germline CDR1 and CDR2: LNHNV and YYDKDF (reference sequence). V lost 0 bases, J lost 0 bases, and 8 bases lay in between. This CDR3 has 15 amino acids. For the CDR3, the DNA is TGTGCCACCAGCAGAGAGTCAGGGCTGAACACTGAAGCTTTCTTT. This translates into CATSRESGLNTEAFF. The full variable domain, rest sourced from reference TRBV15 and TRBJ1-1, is DAMVIQNPRYQVTQFGKPVTLSCSQTLNHNVMYWYQQKSSQAPKLLFHYYDKDFNNEADTPDNFQSRRPNTSFCFLDIRSPGLGDTAMYLCATSRESGLNTEAFFGQGTRLTVV.

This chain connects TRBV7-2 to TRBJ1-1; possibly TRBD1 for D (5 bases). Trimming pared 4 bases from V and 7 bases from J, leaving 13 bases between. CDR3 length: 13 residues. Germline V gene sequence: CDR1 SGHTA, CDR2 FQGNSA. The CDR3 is CASSSNWGFEAFF. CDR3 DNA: TGTGCCAGCAGCTCGAATTGGGGCTTTGAAGCTTTCTTT.

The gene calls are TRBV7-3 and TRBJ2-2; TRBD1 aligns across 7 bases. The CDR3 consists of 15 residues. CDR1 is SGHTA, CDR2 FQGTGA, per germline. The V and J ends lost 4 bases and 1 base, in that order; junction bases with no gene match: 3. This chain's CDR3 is CASSSWTGNTGELFF. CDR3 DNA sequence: TGTGCCAGCAGCTCCTGGACAGGGAACACCGGGGAGCTGTTTTTT.

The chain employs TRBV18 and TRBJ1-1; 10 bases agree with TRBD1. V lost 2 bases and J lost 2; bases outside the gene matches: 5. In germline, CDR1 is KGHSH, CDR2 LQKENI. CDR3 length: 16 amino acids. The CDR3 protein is CASSPVMTGGNTEAFF. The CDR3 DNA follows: TGTGCCAGCTCACCAGTGATGACAGGGGGCAACACTGAAGCTTTCTTT.

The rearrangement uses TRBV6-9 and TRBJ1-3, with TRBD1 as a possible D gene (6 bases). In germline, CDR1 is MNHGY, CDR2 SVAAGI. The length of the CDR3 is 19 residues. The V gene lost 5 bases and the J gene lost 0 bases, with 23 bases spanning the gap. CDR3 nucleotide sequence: TGTGCCAGCAGTACGCGCCAATGGGGGGGCTCCTTCTCTGGAAACACCATATATTTT. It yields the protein CASSTRQWGGSFSGNTIYF.

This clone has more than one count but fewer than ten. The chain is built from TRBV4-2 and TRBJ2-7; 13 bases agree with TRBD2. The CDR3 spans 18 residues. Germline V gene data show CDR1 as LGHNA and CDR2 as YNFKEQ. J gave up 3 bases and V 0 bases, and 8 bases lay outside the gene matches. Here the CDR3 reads CASSQDPLGLAGDYEQYF. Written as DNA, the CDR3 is TGTGCCAGCAGCCAAGATCCCCTTGGACTAGCGGGGGACTACGAGCAGTACTTC.

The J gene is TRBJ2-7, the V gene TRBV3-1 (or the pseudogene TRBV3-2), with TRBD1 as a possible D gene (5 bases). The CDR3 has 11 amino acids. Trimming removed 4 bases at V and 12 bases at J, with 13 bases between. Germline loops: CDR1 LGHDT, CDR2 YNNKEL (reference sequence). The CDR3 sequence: CASSLGQVRYF. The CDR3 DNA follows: TGTGCCAGCAGCCTAGGACAAGTCCGGTACTTC.

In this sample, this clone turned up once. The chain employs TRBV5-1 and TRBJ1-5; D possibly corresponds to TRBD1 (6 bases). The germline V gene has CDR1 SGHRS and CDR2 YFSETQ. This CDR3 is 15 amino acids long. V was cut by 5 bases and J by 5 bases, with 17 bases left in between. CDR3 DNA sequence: TGCGCCAGCAGGCGCACAGGGCAAGCGGATCAGCCCCAGCATTTT. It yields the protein CASRRTGQADQPQHF.

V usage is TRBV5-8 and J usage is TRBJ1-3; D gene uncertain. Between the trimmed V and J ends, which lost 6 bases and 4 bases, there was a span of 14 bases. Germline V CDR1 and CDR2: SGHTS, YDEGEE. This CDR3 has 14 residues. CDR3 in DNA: TGTGCCAGCAAAGCGGAAGTACTGGGAAACACCATATATTTT. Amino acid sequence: CASKAEVLGNTIYF.

CDR3 sequence: CASSLDGGAGNQPQHF. The CDR3 region has the DNA TGTGCCAGCAGCTTAGATGGGGGGGCTGGTAATCAGCCCCAGCATTTT. The chain carries TRBV7-8 and TRBJ1-5; perhaps TRBD1 as D (6 bases). This CDR3 has 16 residues. Trimming stripped 1 base from V and 4 bases from J, with 14 bases between. Germline V gene data show CDR1 as SGHVS and CDR2 as FQNEAQ. Full variable domain (missing parts from reference TRBV7-8 and TRBJ1-5): GAGVSQSPRYKVAKRGQDVALRCDPISGHVSLFWYQQALGQGPEFLTYFQNEAQLDKSGLPSDRFFAERPEGSVSTLKIQRTQQEDSAVYLCASSLDGGAGNQPQHFGDGTRLSIL.

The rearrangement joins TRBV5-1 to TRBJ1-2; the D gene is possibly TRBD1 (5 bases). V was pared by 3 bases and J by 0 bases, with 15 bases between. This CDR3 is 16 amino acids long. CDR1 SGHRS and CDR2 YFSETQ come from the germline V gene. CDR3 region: CASSYSGVQANYGYTF. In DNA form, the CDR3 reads TGCGCCAGCAGCTATTCGGGGGTTCAAGCTAACTATGGCTACACCTTC.

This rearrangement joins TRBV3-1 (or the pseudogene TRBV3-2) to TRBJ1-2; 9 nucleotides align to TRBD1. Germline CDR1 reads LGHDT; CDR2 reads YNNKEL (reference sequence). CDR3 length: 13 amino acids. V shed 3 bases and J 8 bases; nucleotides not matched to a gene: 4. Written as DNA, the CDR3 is TGTGCCAGCAGCCAGGGACAGGGCACCGGCTACACCTTC. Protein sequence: CASSQGQGTGYTF.

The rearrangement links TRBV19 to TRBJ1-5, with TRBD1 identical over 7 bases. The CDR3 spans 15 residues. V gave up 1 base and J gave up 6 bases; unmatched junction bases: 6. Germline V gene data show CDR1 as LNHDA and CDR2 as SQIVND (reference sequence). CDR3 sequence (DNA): TGTGCCAGTAGTATAGTTTTAGACAGGGTTCAGCCCCAGCATTTT. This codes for CASSIVLDRVQPQHF.

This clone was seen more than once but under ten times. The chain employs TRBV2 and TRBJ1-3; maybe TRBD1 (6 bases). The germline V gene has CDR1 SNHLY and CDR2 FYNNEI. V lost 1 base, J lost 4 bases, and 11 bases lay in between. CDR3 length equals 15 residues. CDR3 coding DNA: TGTGCCAGCAGTGAAGTAGGGGGGGACGGAAACACCATATATTTT. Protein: CASSEVGGDGNTIYF.